These T cell receptor beta chains were read from a single sample in a study of T cell responses to AZD1222 COVID-19 vaccine. Data came from immunoSEQ multiplex PCR; TCRdb stores just in-frame clones and leaves some out. The sample lists about 100,000 clones; approximately 88% were seen once. The sample in question was peripheral blood, obtained on day 0 of AZD1222 vaccination. The source is an adult in good health. Each CDR3 is given with its conserved first and last residue. The D gene is left open where the match is weak. Expanded clones get a size class; other rows say once, few or many, or leave the size out.

few,-,TRBV28,TRBJ2-3,TGTGCCAGCAGACAGTCGGACGGGCATACGCAGTATTTT,CASRQSDGHTQYF
-,TRBD2,TRBV5-1,TRBJ2-4,TGCGCCAGCAGCTTACGCGGGGGCAAAAACATTCAGTACTTC,CASSLRGGKNIQYF
few,TRBD1,TRBV14,TRBJ2-7,TGTGCCAGCACCTCCGGGACAGGGGGCACCGAGCAGTACTTC,CASTSGTGGTEQYF
few,-,TRBV25-1,TRBJ1-2,TGTGCCAGCAGTGAACAAAACACAGGGCGTACTGGCTACACCTTC,CASSEQNTGRTGYTF
few,-,TRBV28,TRBJ2-7,TGTGCCAGCAGTACATCAGGGGGGGAGACCTACGAGCAGTACTTC,CASSTSGGETYEQYF
-,TRBD1,TRBV5-4,TRBJ1-2,TGTGCCAGCAGCTCGGGGACAGGGGGCGCATCCGGCTACACCTTC,CASSSGTGGASGYTF
-,-,TRBV3-1/TRBV3-2,TRBJ1-5,TGTGCCAGCAGCCTTAAGGGGCCTTGCGGCAATCAGCCCCAGCATTTT,CASSLKGPCGNQPQHF
-,TRBD1,TRBV12-5,TRBJ1-6,TGTGCTAGTGGTTTGGATTCGGACAGGGGCTCGTCACCCCTCCACTTT,CASGLDSDRGSSPLHF
once,-,TRBV24-1,TRBJ1-2,TGTGCCACCAGTGATCCGTCCCGGGACTATGGCTACACCTTC,CATSDPSRDYGYTF
few,-,TRBV7-9,TRBJ1-4,TGTGCCAGCAGCCCTACCGGCGGGGGGGAAAAACTGTTTTTT,CASSPTGGGEKLFF
-,TRBD1,TRBV19,TRBJ1-2,TGTGCCAGTAGTTCACAGGGGGCGCGGGACTATGGCTACACCTTC,CASSSQGARDYGYTF
-,-,TRBV9,TRBJ2-1,TGTGCCAGCAGCGTGGATAATGAGCAGTTCTTC,CASSVDNEQFF
-,-,TRBV11-3,TRBJ2-3,TGTGCCAGCAGCCCCCAACTGGTCCCCACAGATACGCAGTATTTT,CASSPQLVPTDTQYF
-,TRBD1,TRBV6-2/TRBV6-3,TRBJ1-5,TGTGCCAGCAGTTACGTGACTTCTGGGACAGGGAATCAGCCCCAGCATTTT,CASSYVTSGTGNQPQHF
-,-,TRBV24-1,TRBJ1-3,TGTGCCACCAGTGATTTTAATACACCGCTCTCTGGAAACACCATATATTTT,CATSDFNTPLSGNTIYF
-,TRBD2,TRBV7-2,TRBJ2-5,TGTGCCAGCAGCGATCGGGGACTAGAGCAAGAGACCCAGTACTTC,CASSDRGLEQETQYF
once,-,TRBV4-3,TRBJ2-3,TGCGCCAGCAGCCAAGATGTCACAGGGAGGGGAGATACGCAGTATTTT,CASSQDVTGRGDTQYF
once,TRBD2,TRBV24-1,TRBJ2-7,TGTGCCACCAGTGACCCCGGGACTAGCGGGAGTCGGCAGTACTTC,CATSDPGTSGSRQYF
-,-,TRBV7-2,TRBJ1-6,TGTGCCAGCAGCTGGGGGGCTTCGTCTTATTCACCCCTCCACTTT,CASSWGASSYSPLHF
-,-,TRBV28,TRBJ2-7,TGTGCCAGCAGCTGGGAAGGGAAGGCCTACGAGCAGTACTTC,CASSWEGKAYEQYF
once,TRBD2,TRBV18,TRBJ2-5,TGTGCCAGCTCACAGTGGTCCTTAGCGGGCCGGGAGACCCAGTACTTC,CASSQWSLAGRETQYF
-,-,TRBV29-1,TRBJ2-7,TGCAGCGTTGAAGACGGACGCTACGAGCAGTACTTC,CSVEDGRYEQYF
-,-,TRBV11-1,TRBJ1-4,TGTGCCAGCAGCTGGGGGAAACGCGCAACTAATGAAAAACTGTTTTTT,CASSWGKRATNEKLFF
-,-,TRBV28,TRBJ2-7,TGTGCCAGCAGTTTATTTTTCGCCGGGCAGGGTTTTTTAGAGCAGTACTTC,CASSLFFAGQGFLEQYF
-,TRBD1,TRBV29-1,TRBJ1-1,TGCAGCGTTGCACAGGGGTACGGCACTGAAGCTTTCTTT,CSVAQGYGTEAFF
-,-,TRBV12-3/TRBV12-4,TRBJ2-2,TGTGCCAGCAGTCCTCAGGACACCGGGGAGCTGTTTTTT,CASSPQDTGELFF
-,TRBD2,TRBV3-1/TRBV3-2,TRBJ2-1,TGTGCCAGCAGCCTGCTAGCGGGAGTTGGTCAGTTCTTC,CASSLLAGVGQFF
-,-,TRBV29-1,TRBJ1-5,TGCAGCGTTGGGGACGGTGGAGGGCCCCAGCATTTT,CSVGDGGGPQHF
few,-,TRBV3-1/TRBV3-2,TRBJ1-6,TGTGCCAGCAGCCTAAGGAGCGGACAGACTAATTCACCCCTCCACTTT,CASSLRSGQTNSPLHF
-,-,TRBV4-1,TRBJ1-5,TGCGCCAGCAGCCAAGAGGGGGCGGGAACCCTTGGCAATCAGCCCCAGCATTTT,CASSQEGAGTLGNQPQHF
once,TRBD2,TRBV18,TRBJ2-1,TGTGCCAGCTCACGACCGGGGACTAGCGGGACGAGTGAGCAGTTCTTC,CASSRPGTSGTSEQFF
-,TRBD1,TRBV7-9,TRBJ2-5,TGTGCCAGCAGCTTGGCCGGGACAGAAGAGACCCAGTACTTC,CASSLAGTEETQYF
-,TRBD1,TRBV7-8,TRBJ1-2,TGTGCCAGCAGCTTAGGCACAGGGGGCCCCTATGGCTACACCTTC,CASSLGTGGPYGYTF
-,-,TRBV6-1,TRBJ1-1,TGTGCCAGCAGTGTTAGTGGACTGGTTGGGGGGAACACTGAAGCTTTCTTT,CASSVSGLVGGNTEAFF
-,-,TRBV6-6,TRBJ2-5,TGTGCCAGCAGTCCCAGGGGGGGAAAAGAGACCCAGTACTTC,CASSPRGGKETQYF
-,TRBD1,TRBV3-1/TRBV3-2,TRBJ1-4,TGTGCCAGCAGCCAAGGTCTCCCCAGGGGGCTTAATGAAAAACTGTTTTTT,CASSQGLPRGLNEKLFF
-,-,TRBV5-1,TRBJ1-4,TGCGCCAGCAGCTTGGCACGGGGAACTAATGAAAAACTGTTTTTT,CASSLARGTNEKLFF
-,TRBD1,TRBV7-9,TRBJ1-2,TGTGCCAGCAGCCACAGGGGAGGTGGCTACACCTTC,CASSHRGGGYTF
-,-,TRBV11-3,TRBJ1-2,TGTGCCAGCAGCTTAGAGCCCGGGGCCCTGGATGGCTACACCTTC,CASSLEPGALDGYTF
-,TRBD1,TRBV7-9,TRBJ2-1,TGTGCCAGCAGCTTACCAGGGGGTTCCTACAATGAGCAGTTCTTC,CASSLPGGSYNEQFF